The T cell receptor (beta chain) under discussion was sequenced for a study of OX40 agonist ivuxolimab in advanced cancers. Study observations and caveats: Mean expanded clone counts were higher in CD8+ than CD4+ T cells.

Worth noting for this clone: The antigen remains undetermined.

The CDR3 totals 15 residues. The germline V and J ends were trimmed by 9 bases and 6 bases, with 20 bases remaining between them. The germline CDR1 and CDR2 sequences are ENHRY and SYGVKD. Cycle 7 day 1, cycle 4 day 1, and baseline were the timepoints at which blood was sampled. Data came from immunoSEQ multiplex PCR; TCRdb stores just in-frame clones and leaves some out. The sample has around 46,000 clones; approximately 71% are singletons. The clonotype was recovered from an adult with an advanced solid tumor such as melanoma, head and neck, liver or kidney cancer. The specimen comprised CD4+ or CD8+ T cells sorted from blood, sampled in a trial of the OX40 agonist ivuxolimab. The V and J genes are TRBV10-3 and TRBJ1-4; possibly TRBD1 for D (6 bases). CDR3 in amino acids: CAISRNSPGDEKLFF. CDR3 nucleotide sequence: TGTGCCATAAGCAGAAACAGCCCAGGGGATGAAAAACTGTTTTTT.